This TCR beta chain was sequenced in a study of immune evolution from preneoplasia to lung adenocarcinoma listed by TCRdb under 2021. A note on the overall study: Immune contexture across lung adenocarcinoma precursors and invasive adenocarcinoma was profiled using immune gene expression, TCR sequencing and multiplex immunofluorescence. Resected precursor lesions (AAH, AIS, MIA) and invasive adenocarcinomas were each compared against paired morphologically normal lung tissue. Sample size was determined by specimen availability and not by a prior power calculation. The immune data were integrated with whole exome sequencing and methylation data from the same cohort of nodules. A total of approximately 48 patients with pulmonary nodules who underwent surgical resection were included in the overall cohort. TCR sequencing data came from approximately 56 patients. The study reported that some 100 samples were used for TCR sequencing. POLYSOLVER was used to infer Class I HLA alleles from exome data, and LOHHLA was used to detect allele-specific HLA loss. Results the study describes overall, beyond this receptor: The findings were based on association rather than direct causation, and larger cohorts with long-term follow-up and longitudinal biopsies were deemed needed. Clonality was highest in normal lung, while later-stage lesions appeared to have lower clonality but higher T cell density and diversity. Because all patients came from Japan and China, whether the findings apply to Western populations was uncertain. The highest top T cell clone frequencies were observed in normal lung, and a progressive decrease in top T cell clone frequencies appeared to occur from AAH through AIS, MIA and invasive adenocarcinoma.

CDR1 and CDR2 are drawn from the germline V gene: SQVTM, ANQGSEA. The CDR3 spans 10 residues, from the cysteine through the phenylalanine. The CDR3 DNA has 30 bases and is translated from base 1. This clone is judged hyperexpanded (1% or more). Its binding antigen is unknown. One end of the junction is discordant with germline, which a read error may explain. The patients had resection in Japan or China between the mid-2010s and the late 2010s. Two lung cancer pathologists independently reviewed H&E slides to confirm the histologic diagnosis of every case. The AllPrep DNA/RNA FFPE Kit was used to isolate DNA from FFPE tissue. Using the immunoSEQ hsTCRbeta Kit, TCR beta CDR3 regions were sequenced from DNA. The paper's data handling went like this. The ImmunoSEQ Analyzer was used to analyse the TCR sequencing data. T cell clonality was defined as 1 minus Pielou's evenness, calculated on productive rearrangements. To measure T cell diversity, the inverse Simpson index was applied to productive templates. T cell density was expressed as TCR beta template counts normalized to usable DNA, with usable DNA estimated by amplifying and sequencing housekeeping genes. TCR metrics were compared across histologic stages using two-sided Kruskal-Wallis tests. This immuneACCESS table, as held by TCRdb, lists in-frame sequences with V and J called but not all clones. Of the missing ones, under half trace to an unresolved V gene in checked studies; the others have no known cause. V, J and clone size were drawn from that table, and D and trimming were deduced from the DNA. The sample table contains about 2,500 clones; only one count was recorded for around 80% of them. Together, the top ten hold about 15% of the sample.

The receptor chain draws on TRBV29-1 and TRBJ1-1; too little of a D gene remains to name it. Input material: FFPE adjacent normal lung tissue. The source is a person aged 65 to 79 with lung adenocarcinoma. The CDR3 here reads CSVDGSGRNF. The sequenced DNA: TGCAGCGTTGATGGTTCAGGACGCAACTTT.